The clone carrying this T cell receptor beta chain was seen more than once but under ten times. Its antigen is unknown. This sample is part of a study of T-cell memory formation after mild COVID-19. In the study overall: Across donors, TCR clusters were largely donor specific.

From germline, CDR1 is SGHTA and CDR2 FQGNSA. The V and J ends lost 5 bases and 3 bases respectively, with 16 bases between them. The CDR3 has 16 residues. The study, taken as a whole, reports: Balance between CD4 and CD8 was seen in clones contracting day 15 to 85, and a CD4+ lean was seen in later expanders.

The authors produced TCR alpha and TCR beta cDNA libraries with sample barcodes and UMIs by 5'RACE using constant-segment primers. A single record per CDR3 protein comes from TCRdb applying MiXCR to the 5' RACE reads. The profile shows around 430,000 distinct CDR3 sequences, 15% to 20% of them singletons. The receptor's source is a man aged 18 to 30 who had mild COVID-19 (a few samples of this study predate the infection). Cell type and time point are not known. The source material was PBMCs or a T cell subset sorted from them (not recorded which). The gene calls are TRBV7-2 and TRBJ2-2, with D possibly TRBD1 on 6 matching bases. The CDR3 DNA sequence: TGTGCCAGCAGCCTATGGCACAGGGTTTACACCGGGGAGCTGTTTTTT. This encodes CASSLWHRVYTGELFF. Supplemented by reference TRBV7-2 and TRBJ2-2, the full variable domain reads GAGVSQSPSNKVTEKGKDVELRCDPISGHTALYWYRQSLGQGLEFLIYFQGNSAPDKSGLPSDRFSAERTGGSVSTLTIQRTQQEDSAVYLCASSLWHRVYTGELFFGEGSRLTVL.